Shown below are 13 T cell receptor beta chains from a single sample sequenced in a study of T cells in Graves' hyperthyroidism and ophthalmopathy. Amplification yielded TCR beta CDR3 regions, with RNA transcripts as the source. During a first-round RT-PCR of the TCR CDR3, the HTBI primer set was used. TCRdb re-called the multiplex PCR reads with MiXCR, one entry per CDR3 protein. The sample lists 250,000 to 300,000 distinct CDR3 sequences; more than 12% were seen once. Sequencing used blood. These receptor sequences come from a middle-aged woman with Graves' hyperthyroidism that later progressed to Graves' ophthalmopathy.

V usage is TRBV7-2 and J usage is TRBJ1-1; the D is unclear. The CDR3 runs 14 residues. Germline V CDR1 and CDR2: SGHTA, FQGNSA. V lost 1 base to trimming and J lost 4 bases, with 10 bases between them. The CDR3 region is CASSLGAQSTEAFF. CDR3 bases: TGTGCCAGCAGCTTAGGGGCACAGTCCACTGAAGCTTTCTTT.

At least ten counts were recorded for this clonotype. V gene TRBV28 combines with J gene TRBJ1-2; TRBD1 agrees at 7 bases. The CDR3 runs to 13 residues. Germline V gene sequence: CDR1 MDHEN, CDR2 SYDVKM. The V gene end was trimmed by 7 bases and the J gene end by 4 bases; junction bases not matched to a gene: 6. CDR3 DNA sequence: TGTGCCAGCACCGAGGACAGGAGCTATGGCTACACCTTC. Translating gives CASTEDRSYGYTF.

This clonotype was counted many times. The gene calls are TRBV5-1 and TRBJ2-6; D unclear. CDR3 length equals 14 residues. Trimming left V 2 bases short and J 0 bases short, with 3 bases between. The V gene's germline CDR1 is SGHRS and CDR2 YFSETQ. The chain's CDR3 is CASSFNSGANVLTF. DNA for the CDR3: TGCGCCAGCAGCTTCAACTCTGGGGCCAACGTCCTGACTTTC. Complete variable domain (other parts from reference TRBV5-1 and TRBJ2-6): KAGVTQTPRYLIKTRGQQVTLSCSPISGHRSVSWYQQTPGQGLQFLFEYFSETQRNKGNFPGRFSGRQFSNSRSEMNVSTLELGDSALYLCASSFNSGANVLTFGAGSRLTVL.

This clonotype was seen a single time. The chain is built from TRBV6-2 or TRBV6-3 and TRBJ2-1; 10 nucleotides agree with TRBD2. Per the germline V gene, CDR1 is MNHEY and CDR2 is SVGEGT. After removal of 8 bases from V and 7 bases from J, the junction contained 14 bases not matched to a gene. This CDR3 comprises 16 residues. DNA for the CDR3: TGTGCCAGCGCCGCCTCATCTAGCGGGAGAAAAAATGAGCAGTTCTTC. It encodes CASAASSSGRKNEQFF.

This clonotype was observed at least ten times. The chain combines TRBV15 with TRBJ2-4; D is unclear. The CDR3 loop spans 13 amino acids. Trimming pared 8 bases from V and 6 bases from J, leaving 14 bases between. Germline lookup yields CDR1 LNHNV and CDR2 YYDKDF (reference sequence). The chain's CDR3 is CATCDPALNIQYF. CDR3 sequence (DNA): TGTGCCACCTGTGACCCAGCACTAAACATTCAGTACTTC.

In this sample, this clonotype turned up many times. V and J are TRBV18 and TRBJ2-7, with D unclear. V lost 4 bases and J 6 bases, leaving 10 bases between the germline ends. The length of the CDR3 is 12 residues. Germline CDR1 is KGHSH and CDR2 is LQKENI. In DNA, the CDR3 is TGTGCCAGCTCACTCAGTATCGGCGAGCAGTACTTC. Translating it yields CASSLSIGEQYF.

This clonotype was picked up many times. The J gene is TRBJ2-1, the V gene TRBV28, with 9 nucleotides matching TRBD2. The V gene's germline CDR1 is MDHEN and CDR2 SYDVKM. J lost 4 bases, V lost 5 bases, and 0 bases had no gene match. CDR3 length: 13 residues. The CDR3 is CASSGLAYNEQFF. CDR3 DNA: TGTGCCAGCAGTGGACTAGCGTACAATGAGCAGTTCTTC.

This clonotype appeared many times. The chain is built from TRBV7-9 and TRBJ1-6; TRBD1 matches 7 bases. CDR3 size: 14 residues. CDR1 and CDR2 from the germline V gene are SEHNR and FQNEAQ (reference sequence). Trimming took 1 base from V and 10 from J; bases not matched to a gene: 4. CDR3 sequence: CASSLVGGESPLHF. CDR3 bases: TGTGCCAGCAGCTTAGTAGGGGGCGAGTCACCCCTCCACTTT.

This clonotype has a single count. This chain joins TRBV5-4 and TRBJ2-1; D could derive from TRBD1 or TRBD2 (6 bases each). CDR1 SGHNT and CDR2 YYREEE come from the germline V gene (reference sequence). V was clipped by 4 bases and J by 10 bases, with 21 bases between them. The CDR3 has 15 residues. The CDR3 DNA reads TGTGCCAGCAGCCCGGGGGCGGGTAGGGCCCACGAGCAGTTCTTC. This codes for CASSPGAGRAHEQFF.

This clonotype was seen ten or more times. The junction does not match germline at one end; this may be a read error. The CDR3 loop reads CASSLAKTPYSSNEQFF. CDR3 DNA: TGTGCCAGCAGTTTAGCCAAGACCCCTTACTCCTCCAATGAGCAGTTCTTC. The gene calls are TRBV12-3 or TRBV12-4 and TRBJ2-1; D remains ambiguous. The CDR3 runs 17 residues.

This clonotype was seen at least ten times. The chain couples TRBV10-3 to TRBJ1-1, with 12 positions matching TRBD1. V lost 3 bases to trimming and J lost 5 bases; unmatched junction nucleotides: 4. The CDR3 extends over 15 amino acids. Germline loops: CDR1 ENHRY, CDR2 SYGVKD. The CDR3 coding sequence is TGTGCCATCAGTGACCGGGACAGGGGGCGGACTGAAGCTTTCTTT. Translating it yields CAISDRDRGRTEAFF.

CDR3 in amino acids: CASRLGLAGKGYEQYF. CDR3 DNA sequence: TGTGCCAGCAGACTGGGACTAGCGGGAAAAGGGTACGAGCAGTACTTC. The chain has TRBV5-8 and TRBJ2-7; TRBD2 matches 13 bases. The V gene's germline CDR1 is SGHTS and CDR2 YDEGEE. The J segment lost 4 bases and the V segment lost 5 bases, leaving 9 bases of the junction unmatched. The CDR3 spans 16 residues.

This clonotype was counted a few times. The chain recombines TRBV3-1 with TRBJ2-2; D remains unclear. In germline, CDR1 is LGHDT, CDR2 YNNKEL (reference sequence). The ends were cut back, 5 bases at V and 6 bases at J, with 13 bases in the middle. The CDR3 consists of 14 residues. The CDR3 nucleotides are TGTGCCAGCAGCTACCTCAAACAATCCGGGGAGCTGTTTTTT. Encoded protein: CASSYLKQSGELFF. The variable domain in full, with the rest retrieved from reference TRBV3-1 and TRBJ2-2, is DTAVSQTPKYLVTQMGNDKSIKCEQNLGHDTMYWYKQDSKKFLKIMFSYNNKELIINETVPNRFSPKSPDKAHLNLHINSLELGDSAVYFCASSYLKQSGELFFGEGSRLTVL.